The subject of this entry is one TCR beta chain. Methods used by the authors: By means of reference gene primer amplification, nucleated cell counts were estimated. Clones were sequenced by immunoSEQ multiplex PCR, and TCRdb holds only the in-frame ones, with some missing. V and J calls and clone size are copied from that table; D and trimming were computed from the DNA. The table lists roughly 100,000 clones, 75% to 85% of them singletons, with 7.5% to 10% in the top ten. This entry belongs to a study of blood T cell repertoires in COVID-19. Study overall: Researchers got acute and convalescent COVID-19 samples from the United States, Italy and Spain. T cells, B-cell-depleted T cells, or PBMCs provided the cDNA or gDNA that served as material.

Germline-derived CDR1 and CDR2 are SGHRS and YFSETQ. The CDR3 is made up of 16 amino acids. The V and J ends lost 0 bases and 1 base respectively, with 13 bases between them. Input material: peripheral blood. This chain uses TRBV5-1 with TRBJ1-2; D perhaps matches TRBD1 (5 bases). The receptor was isolated from a woman in her seventies with acute or convalescent COVID-19. The CDR3 DNA reads as TGCGCCAGCAGCTTGGCCGGGGGAGAGGGTAACTATGGCTACACCTTC. Its protein is CASSLAGGEGNYGYTF.